The sequence of this T cell receptor beta chain was determined in a study of neurological immune-mediated disorders. At least ten counts were recorded for this clonotype. TCRdb reprocessed the 5' RACE reads via MiXCR and lists one record per CDR3 protein. Of 19,000 or so distinct CDR3 sequences detected, roughly 15% appear once; the ten largest clones hold 7.8%. The germline V gene encodes CDR1 DFQATT and CDR2 SNEGSKA (reference sequence). The CDR3 covers 12 residues. V was clipped by 6 bases and J by 2 bases, with 11 bases between them. This receptor was identified in a woman aged 55-70 years with HTLV-1-associated myelopathy (HAM/TSP). The sample comprised CD4+ T cells from blood. The rearrangement joins TRBV20-1 to TRBJ2-7; D gene unclear. The CDR3 protein is CSARTVTYEQYF. The CDR3 nucleotides read TGCAGTGCAAGGACGGTGACCTACGAGCAGTACTTC.